These T cell receptor beta chains were read from a single sample in a study of identical twins. TCRdb recomputed calls from the 5' RACE reads with MiXCR, one row per CDR3 protein. Here the sample spans roughly 720,000 distinct CDR3 sequences, roughly 18% being singletons. The sample was also reused in another study, on T cells expressing NK-cell markers.

The sequenced material came from PBMCs. These receptors originate from a woman between 18 and 29 years old in good health. CDR3s include the opening cysteine and the closing phenylalanine or tryptophan. Only some rows state a clone size, as once, few, many or a class for expanded clones.

CSAQQIVAAYNEQFF,TRBV20-1,TRBJ2-1,-
CSARDMEGVETQYF,TRBV20-1,TRBJ2-5,many
CASSFADEQYF,TRBV12-3/TRBV12-4,TRBJ2-7,many
CSASKGQGDEQFF,TRBV20-1,TRBJ2-1,-
CATSDLRRGPNNEQFF,TRBV24-1,TRBJ2-1,-
CASTHRGRTGNEQFF,TRBV7-2,TRBJ2-1,-
CSARRQGDEKLFF,TRBV20-1,TRBJ1-4,few
CASTLGVGYREKLFF,TRBV27,TRBJ1-4,few
CASSPRRIANTEAFF,TRBV7-9,TRBJ1-1,-
CASSLAGTSASNEQFF,TRBV12-3/TRBV12-4,TRBJ2-1,-
CASSRLAGGKRYEQYF,TRBV6-1,TRBJ2-7,-
CASSLARAGTSTDTQYF,TRBV7-9,TRBJ2-3,once
CASSLASIWPQHF,TRBV12-3/TRBV12-4,TRBJ1-5,many
CASSRPRNTEAFF,TRBV11-2,TRBJ1-1,few
CASRLWGTEAFF,TRBV12-3/TRBV12-4,TRBJ1-1,many
CASSLGPAAEQYF,TRBV12-3/TRBV12-4,TRBJ2-7,-
CASSLDRTQETQYF,TRBV7-3,TRBJ2-5,-
CASSYSPGHLSYEQYF,TRBV7-9,TRBJ2-7,few
CSVGVWVEQFF,TRBV29-1,TRBJ2-1,-
CASSSTQLAPYEQYF,TRBV5-5,TRBJ2-7,-
CASSLKIVGAYNEQFF,TRBV7-9,TRBJ2-1,few
CASREGAFRNTEAFF,TRBV5-1,TRBJ1-1,-
CASSPSGNQETQYF,TRBV12-3/TRBV12-4,TRBJ2-5,few
CSARVLGLNNSPLHF,TRBV20-1,TRBJ1-6,many
CASSFRAGGSDTQYF,TRBV5-1,TRBJ2-3,-
CASSGGTGEVSPLHF,TRBV5-5,TRBJ1-6,few
CASSLTAGYYEQYF,TRBV7-2,TRBJ2-7,few
CASSLGSQNIQYF,TRBV5-6,TRBJ2-4,few
CASNPPPQAFF,TRBV6-2/TRBV6-3,TRBJ1-1,once
CASSSEFGSSIYEQYF,TRBV5-1,TRBJ2-7,few
CSAPGRQGIETQYF,TRBV20-1,TRBJ2-5,-
CASSSDWSNSPLHF,TRBV5-6,TRBJ1-6,-
CASTGLYEQYF,TRBV12-3/TRBV12-4,TRBJ2-7,few
CASSQGDLTKNIQYF,TRBV4-2,TRBJ2-4,-
CASSMRTSDRDTQYF,TRBV5-1,TRBJ2-3,few
CASSLAQPTYNEQFF,TRBV12-3/TRBV12-4,TRBJ2-1,few
CAISLAGLVADTQYF,TRBV10-3,TRBJ2-3,few
CASSQGRLTGELFF,TRBV3-1,TRBJ2-2,few
CASSLASRASTDTQYF,TRBV7-9,TRBJ2-3,-
CASSPGGYNERFF,TRBV9,TRBJ2-1,-
CSAWTRSYNSPLHF,TRBV20-1,TRBJ1-6,few
CSARLVRDFSYEQYF,TRBV20-1,TRBJ2-7,-
CASSLGTSGRSYNEQFF,TRBV4-3,TRBJ2-1,few
CASRETGDSNQPQHF,TRBV7-8,TRBJ1-5,few
CASRRQGGAGELFF,TRBV12-3/TRBV12-4,TRBJ2-2,-
CATSRDGTDTQYF,TRBV24-1,TRBJ2-3,many
CASSSGGGGRLYF,TRBV7-9,TRBJ2-7,-
CASSRGDRDRNSPLHF,TRBV7-9,TRBJ1-6,-
CASSPWSGSYNEQFF,TRBV5-1,TRBJ2-1,-
CASSRNNGYTF,TRBV3-1,TRBJ1-2,-
CASSKVGLTSGGPDTQYF,TRBV5-1,TRBJ2-3,few
CASSYGLANEQFF,TRBV6-5,TRBJ2-1,-
CASAGQLNSPLHF,TRBV19,TRBJ1-6,few
CSGIDRATYEQYF,TRBV29-1,TRBJ2-7,-
CAITLGVSYNEQFF,TRBV12-3/TRBV12-4,TRBJ2-1,-
CSVGAGSPGSQPQHF,TRBV29-1,TRBJ1-5,many
CASSIGPKGWETQYF,TRBV7-2,TRBJ2-5,-